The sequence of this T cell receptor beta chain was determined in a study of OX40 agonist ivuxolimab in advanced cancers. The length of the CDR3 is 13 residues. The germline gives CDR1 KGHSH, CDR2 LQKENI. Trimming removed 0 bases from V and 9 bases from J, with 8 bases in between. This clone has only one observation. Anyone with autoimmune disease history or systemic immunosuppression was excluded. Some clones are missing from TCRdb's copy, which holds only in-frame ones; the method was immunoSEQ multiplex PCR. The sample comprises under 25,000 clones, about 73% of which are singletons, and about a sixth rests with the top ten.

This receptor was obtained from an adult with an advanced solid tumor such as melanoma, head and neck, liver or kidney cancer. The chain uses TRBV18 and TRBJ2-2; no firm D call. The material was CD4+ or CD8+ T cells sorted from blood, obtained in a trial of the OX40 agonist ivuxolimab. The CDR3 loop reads CASSPPEYRELFF. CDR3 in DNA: TGTGCCAGCTCACCACCGGAATACCGGGAGCTGTTTTTT.